These 25 T cell receptor beta chains came from one sample sequenced in a study of siplizumab effects on memory and regulatory T cells. The table came from immunoSEQ multiplex PCR; TCRdb's copy has only in-frame clones and leaves some out. The sample consists of approximately 94,000 clones, about 94% of them appearing once. Material for sequencing was non-Treg CD4+ T cells sorted from blood. These receptors were obtained from a human donor in good health.

The V call is TRBV25-1, the J call TRBJ1-4; D is unresolved. Germline V CDR1 and CDR2: MGHDK, SYGVNS. Trimming took off 5 bases at V and 11 bases at J, with 15 bases between the two ends. The CDR3 extends over 13 amino acids. The CDR3, as DNA: TGTGCCAGCAGTCCCCCTGGCACCAGGAAACTGTTTTTT. Translated, it gives CASSPPGTRKLFF.

The sample holds one count of this clone. The rearrangement joins TRBV10-3 to TRBJ2-7, with TRBD2 matching 7 bases. After removal of 10 bases from V and 3 bases from J, the junction contained 12 bases not matched to a gene. This CDR3 spans 14 amino acids. Germline assignment: CDR1 ENHRY and CDR2 SYGVKD. The CDR3 loop reads CATRIGGSIYEQYF. Written as DNA, the CDR3 is TGTGCCACTCGGATTGGCGGGAGCATCTACGAGCAGTACTTC.

The chain couples TRBV10-3 to TRBJ2-7; D is possibly TRBD2 (5 bases). CDR1 is ENHRY, CDR2 SYGVKD, per germline. V was pared by 2 bases and J by 5 bases, with 10 bases between. This CDR3 is 13 amino acids long. In nucleotides, the CDR3 is TGTGCCATCAGTGAGCGGGGAGAGGACGAGCAGTACTTC. This sequence encodes CAISERGEDEQYF.

The V call is TRBV9, the J call TRBJ2-5, with a weak D call TRBD1 (6 bases). The CDR3 has 14 residues. Germline CDR1 reads SGDLS; CDR2 reads YYNGEE. Trimming took 3 bases from V and 2 from J, leaving 11 bases between them. Written as DNA, the CDR3 is TGTGCCAGCAGCGGCCGGGACATACAAGAGACCCAGTACTTC. Residues: CASSGRDIQETQYF.

The chain joins TRBV27 to TRBJ2-1, with D unclear. Germline V gene data show CDR1 as MNHEY and CDR2 as SMNVEV (reference sequence). The CDR3 contains 12 residues. Trimming cost V 5 bases and J 9 bases, with 11 bases left between them. In nucleotides, the CDR3 is TGTGCCAGCAGTCCCCCGTCGACTGAGCAGTTCTTC. Its protein product is CASSPPSTEQFF.

In its sample, this clone was seen once. The chain has TRBV7-2 and TRBJ2-1; 12 bases line up with TRBD1. CDR1 SGHTA and CDR2 FQGNSA come from the germline V gene. The CDR3 is 15 amino acids. The J segment lost 4 bases and the V segment lost 5 bases, leaving 3 bases of the junction unmatched. CDR3 bases: TGTGCCAGCAGCCAGGGACAGGGGGCGTACAATGAGCAGTTCTTC. This encodes CASSQGQGAYNEQFF.

The chain joins TRBV6-5 to TRBJ1-2; the D is unclear. Between the trimmed V and J ends, which lost 0 bases and 5 bases, there was a span of 13 bases. CDR1 MNHEY and CDR2 SVGAGI come from the germline V gene. The CDR3 extends over 15 amino acids. CDR3 coding DNA: TGTGCCAGCAGTTACTCGTTAGGGAATGGGTATGGCTACACCTTC. It encodes CASSYSLGNGYGYTF.

The V gene is TRBV9, the J gene TRBJ2-2; 7 bases align to TRBD2. V lost 6 bases and J lost 2; bases outside the gene matches: 13. CDR3 size: 17 residues. CDR1 and CDR2 from the germline V gene are SGDLS and YYNGEE. The DNA for the CDR3 is TGTGCCAGCACCGAAAAAGCGGGAACGCTTAACACCGGGGAGCTGTTTTTT. Amino acids: CASTEKAGTLNTGELFF. The variable domain in full, completed from reference TRBV9 and TRBJ2-2, reads DSGVTQTPKHLITATGQRVTLRCSPRSGDLSVYWYQQSLDQGLQFLIQYYNGEERAKGNILERFSAQQFPDLHSELNLSSLELGDSALYFCASTEKAGTLNTGELFFGEGSRLTVL.

The rearrangement joins TRBV7-9 to TRBJ1-1, with a weak D call TRBD1 (5 bases). Germline assignment: CDR1 SEHNR and CDR2 FQNEAQ (reference sequence). The germline V and J ends were trimmed by 5 bases and 6 bases, with 19 bases remaining between them. The CDR3 consists of 15 residues. CDR3 sequence (DNA): TGTGCCAGCAGCCCCTCAGGGAGTGAAGTCGCTGAAGCTTTCTTT. Translating gives CASSPSGSEVAEAFF. Combining the CDR3 with reference TRBV7-9 and TRBJ1-1 gives the whole variable domain DTGVSQNPRHKITKRGQNVTFRCDPISEHNRLYWYRQTLGQGPEFLTYFQNEAQLEKSRLLSDRFSAERPKGSFSTLEIQRTEQGDSAMYLCASSPSGSEVAEAFFGQGTRLTVV.

The genes are TRBV6-1 and TRBJ2-5; weak D call: TRBD2 (6 bases). The CDR3 has 16 residues. V gave up 2 bases and J gave up 2 bases, with 15 bases separating them. Germline values: CDR1 MNHNS, CDR2 SASEGT. CDR3 in DNA: TGTGCCAGCAGTGAATTTACCGGGACTCCACAAGAGACCCAGTACTTC. This codes for CASSEFTGTPQETQYF.

The V and J genes are TRBV19 and TRBJ1-4, with D perhaps matching TRBD1 (5 bases). The length of the CDR3 is 12 residues. Trimming removed 4 bases at V and 8 bases at J, with 8 bases between. The V gene's germline CDR1 is LNHDA and CDR2 SQIVND (reference sequence). CDR3 residues: CASSTRGEKLFF. CDR3 sequence (DNA): TGTGCCAGTAGTACACGGGGGGAAAAACTGTTTTTT.

The CDR3 bases are TGTGCCAGCTCACCAGGAAGAACAGGGCTGGGGGGCTACACCTTC. It encodes CASSPGRTGLGGYTF. This sequence joins TRBV18 and TRBJ1-2; D may be TRBD1 (6 bases). This CDR3 has 15 residues. Germline values: CDR1 KGHSH, CDR2 LQKENI. The V gene lost 2 bases and the J gene lost 8 bases, with 18 bases spanning the gap.

The chain employs TRBV18 and TRBJ2-3, with 8 bases fitting TRBD2. CDR3 length: 15 residues. V lost 0 bases, J lost 3 bases, and 2 bases stayed unmatched. Germline assignment: CDR1 KGHSH and CDR2 LQKENI. In nucleotides, the CDR3 is TGTGCCAGCTCACCACCGGGACTAGGGACAGATACGCAGTATTTT. Residues: CASSPPGLGTDTQYF.

V and J are TRBV10-1 and TRBJ2-7, with TRBD1 identical over 7 bases. V lost 5 bases, J lost 0 bases, and 10 bases stayed unmatched. The CDR3 covers 16 residues. The germline V gene has CDR1 WNHNN and CDR2 SYGVQD (reference sequence). The CDR3 DNA reads as TGCGCCAGCAGTCACGGGACAGCGGCGAGCTCCTACGAGCAGTACTTC. Its translation is CASSHGTAASSYEQYF.

V usage is TRBV9 and J usage is TRBJ2-5, with 13 bases fitting TRBD2. The CDR3 consists of 14 residues. Per germline, CDR1 SGDLS and CDR2 YYNGEE. J lost 9 bases, V lost 3 bases, and 5 bases had no gene match. The CDR3, as DNA: TGTGCCAGCAGCGCCGGACTAGCGGGAGAAGCCCAGTACTTC. Amino acid sequence: CASSAGLAGEAQYF.

This chain uses TRBV9 with TRBJ1-5; D might be TRBD1 (5 bases). Looked up from germline, CDR1 is SGDLS and CDR2 is YYNGEE. The CDR3 extends over 14 amino acids. V gave up 0 bases and J gave up 5 bases, with 9 bases separating them. The CDR3 DNA reads TGTGCCAGCAGCGTAGAAGGAGGGGATCAGCCCCAGCATTTT. Amino acid sequence: CASSVEGGDQPQHF. The full variable domain, completed using reference TRBV9 and TRBJ1-5, is DSGVTQTPKHLITATGQRVTLRCSPRSGDLSVYWYQQSLDQGLQFLIQYYNGEERAKGNILERFSAQQFPDLHSELNLSSLELGDSALYFCASSVEGGDQPQHFGDGTRLSIL.

This chain uses TRBV14 with TRBJ1-4; a possible D gene is TRBD1 (5 bases). Germline V gives CDR1 SGHDN, CDR2 FVKESK. This CDR3 has 15 amino acids. Trimming removed 1 base from V and 7 bases from J, with 13 bases in between. The CDR3 here is CASSQVQGKGEKLFF. CDR3 coding DNA: TGTGCCAGCAGCCAAGTCCAGGGTAAAGGTGAAAAACTGTTTTTT.

This clone was seen more than once but under ten times. V is TRBV18 and J is TRBJ2-2; 10 bases fit TRBD1. Germline V gene sequence: CDR1 KGHSH, CDR2 LQKENI. This CDR3 comprises 15 residues. V lost 0 bases to trimming and J lost 5 bases; unmatched junction nucleotides: 0. CDR3 protein: CASSPPGQGTGELFF. The DNA for the CDR3 is TGTGCCAGCTCACCACCGGGACAGGGGACCGGGGAGCTGTTTTTT.

CDR3 sequence (DNA): TGTGCCAGTAGTCTAGGCGATCATAGCGGGAGGACAGATACGCAGTATTTT. The encoded protein is CASSLGDHSGRTDTQYF. The chain has TRBV19 and TRBJ2-3; 10 positions match TRBD2. Trimming took 5 bases from V and 3 from J; bases not matched to a gene: 11. Germline V CDR1 and CDR2: LNHDA, SQIVND (reference sequence). The CDR3 is 17 residues long.

The gene calls are TRBV18 and TRBJ2-7, with D possibly being TRBD1 or TRBD2 (5 bases each). V lost 0 bases and J lost 2, with 11 bases in between. The germline gives CDR1 KGHSH, CDR2 LQKENI. The length of the CDR3 is 15 residues. The CDR3, as DNA: TGTGCCAGCTCACCACCGTCCGGGGCCCCCTACGAGCAGTACTTC. Its translation: CASSPPSGAPYEQYF.

The rearrangement uses TRBV29-1 and TRBJ2-1, with TRBD1 matching 9 bases. This CDR3 spans 14 amino acids. From germline, CDR1 is SQVTM and CDR2 ANQGSEA. J gave up 9 bases and V 4 bases, and 10 bases lay outside the gene matches. Here the CDR3 DNA reads TGCAGCGTTGCCCGGGACAGGGTGGGTGGTGAGCAGTTCTTC. This sequence encodes CSVARDRVGGEQFF.

The V gene is TRBV28, the J gene TRBJ1-2; no clear D. V shed 6 bases and J shed 3 bases, with 11 bases lying between them. Germline CDR1 and CDR2: MDHEN and SYDVKM. This CDR3 has 13 amino acids. The DNA of the CDR3 is TGTGCCAGCAGCCCCCCCGTGGACTATGGCTACACCTTC. Translated, it gives CASSPPVDYGYTF.

The chain has TRBV28 and TRBJ2-7, with D possibly matching TRBD2 (6 bases). Germline-derived CDR1 and CDR2 are MDHEN and SYDVKM. Trimming pared 7 bases from V and 2 bases from J, leaving 15 bases between. The CDR3 contains 14 residues. For the CDR3, the DNA is TGTGCCAGCACCTGGGGGGTATCTCCCTACGAGCAGTACTTC. Amino acids: CASTWGVSPYEQYF.

The rearrangement links TRBV7-9 to TRBJ2-3; D might be TRBD2 (6 bases). The V end lost 4 bases, the J end lost 0 bases, and 23 bases lay between the germline ends. The CDR3 has 19 amino acids. Per the germline V gene, CDR1 is SEHNR and CDR2 is FQNEAQ (reference sequence). The CDR3 reads CASSSVLDPRERSTDTQYF. Here the CDR3 DNA reads TGTGCCAGCAGCTCCGTCCTCGATCCCCGGGAGAGAAGCACAGATACGCAGTATTTT. The full variable domain, completed using reference TRBV7-9 and TRBJ2-3, is DTGVSQNPRHKITKRGQNVTFRCDPISEHNRLYWYRQTLGQGPEFLTYFQNEAQLEKSRLLSDRFSAERPKGSFSTLEIQRTEQGDSAMYLCASSSVLDPRERSTDTQYFGPGTRLTVL.

The chain links TRBV7-9 to TRBJ1-3; 7 nucleotides line up with TRBD1. This CDR3 is 16 amino acids long. With 5 bases clipped from V and 0 bases from J, the junction kept 7 bases outside the gene matches. CDR1 is SEHNR, CDR2 FQNEAQ, per germline (reference sequence). As DNA, the CDR3 is TGTGCCAGCAGCGCCGGGACAGCGAACTCTGGAAACACCATATATTTT. Protein product: CASSAGTANSGNTIYF.